Sequencing of this T cell receptor (beta chain) was carried out in a study of CD8+ T cells in alopecia areata (dated by TCRdb to the late 2010s). For context, the study as a whole: High-throughput TCRbeta sequencing was used to examine T cell clonal expansion in alopecia areata in both the C3H/HeJ mouse model and human patients. On the human side, TCRbeta sequencing was run on scalp tissue and on sorted CD4+ and CD8+ peripheral blood T cells from healthy controls and from alopecia areata patients with either patchy or totalis/universalis disease. Clonality in the scalp was compared among normal scalp (n=4), patchy alopecia areata scalp (n=8), and alopecia totalis/universalis scalp (n=8). RNA was obtained with the PAXgene miRNA kit for fixed scalp, the miRNeasy kit for PBMCs, and the RNeasy kit for mouse skin. Amplification of TCRbeta CDR3 regions was done by immunoSEQ multiplex PCR using 35 Vbeta forward primers and 13 Jbeta reverse primers. Study-wide findings and limitations: Compared with normal scalp, lesional scalp had higher clonality and more expanded CD8+ clones, particularly in alopecia totalis/universalis, a pattern that suggests antigenic drive. TCR sequences shared between patients were less clear than in mice, possibly partly because of HLA diversity in the patient population. Unlike mouse skin, where gammadelta T cells dominate, normal human skin contains resident alphabeta T cells that get sequenced too, which complicates analysis of the scalp TCR repertoire.

PBMCs were isolated by density centrifugation and stained for CD3, CD4 and CD8, and CD4+ and CD8+ T cells were sorted on a FACSAria. Unaffected controls provided scalp biopsies and blood samples. CDR1 and CDR2 were assigned from the germline V gene as SGHAT and FQNNGV. Deletion took 3 bases off V and 2 bases off J, with a span of 9 bases between the germline ends. Including cysteine and phenylalanine, the CDR3 has 14 amino acids. This entry keeps only the CDR3 DNA: 42 bases, framed from base 1. The library was obtained by the immunoSEQ multiplex PCR assay. For TCR sequencing, RNA was extracted from every sample and reverse transcribed into cDNA to serve as template. SuperScript III was used to make first-strand cDNA, primed with a 2:1 mix of oligo-dT and random hexamers. A synthetic immune receptor repertoire was used to assess amplification bias, and residual bias was removed computationally. In the original analysis: Raw reads were preprocessed for error removal, and CDR3 was defined according to IMGT conventions as running from the conserved cysteine to phenylalanine. Clonality was computed by normalizing Shannon entropy by log2 of the number of productive unique TCRs and subtracting the result from 1. CD4 or CD8 identity of scalp clones was inferred by cross-referencing scalp TCRbeta sequences with sorted blood CD4 and CD8 repertoires. Here the immuneACCESS table is served through TCRdb, limited to in-frame sequences with V and J called. Missing clones are a known gap in these copies; in checked studies unresolved V genes cover under half, and the rest lacks a known reason. That table furnishes V, J and clone size, whereas the DNA furnished D and trimming. This sample gives 140,000 to 150,000 clones in total; around two thirds of them show up just once. The ten biggest clones cover about 40% of the sample.

This clone has just a few counts. Its antigen remains unidentified. No base quality information exists; no much larger clone differs at one position. This TCR derives from a human donor in good health. Rearrangement joined TRBV11-2 to TRBJ2-3; the D gene identity is not certain. The sequenced sample consisted of CD8+ T cells sorted from blood. DNA sequence: TGTGCCAGCAGCTTGAGCTTCTCCACAGATACGCAGTATTTT. Translated, it gives CASSLSFSTDTQYF.